This TCR beta chain stems from a study of T cell repertoires in cytomegalovirus infection. As for the study in general: Well-studied HLA-B-restricted CMV epitopes were used in the study alongside recently identified HLA-C-restricted ones. Evidence of both CMV infection and a matching HLA type came from public TCR beta signatures. Study-wide points: In two of eight donors, the top clonotype was HLA-C-restricted CMV-specific. Cumulative public TCR beta family frequency identified carriers of CMV plus the relevant HLA.

Germline V lookup: CDR1 MNHNS, CDR2 SASEGT. The V end lost 5 bases, the J end lost 1 base, and 12 bases lay between the germline ends. This CDR3 has 15 residues. As to this clonotype: The target antigen is unknown.

One entry per CDR3 protein results from TCRdb running MiXCR on the reads. Of approximately 600,000 distinct CDR3 sequences in the sample, about 39% were seen once. The chain employs TRBV6-1 and TRBJ2-4; TRBD1 is a possible D gene (6 bases). The source is a human donor in good health (CMV status not recorded). Some clones in this sample may be carry-over from other donors' samples. This material consisted of cultured PBMCs, taken from culture after CMV antigen stimulation. CDR3 amino acids: CASSPIDRAKNIQYF. The CDR3 coding sequence is TGTGCCAGCAGTCCTATTGACAGGGCCAAAAACATTCAGTACTTC.